These 30 T cell receptor beta chains were all obtained from the same sample, sequenced in a study of beta chain features in type 1 diabetes. Reverse transcription of all isolated RNA meant that expressed TCRB transcripts were sequenced. Sequencing used immunoSEQ multiplex PCR; TCRdb keeps in-frame clones, though not all of them. Among about 470,000 clones, about 32% were seen once, and the ten largest hold about 0.065%. Sequencing was carried out using naive CD4+ T cells from blood. These receptors all come from a man between 18 and 29 years old in good health.

CDR3 residues: CASSLEQGYTGELFF. The CDR3 bases are TGTGCCAGCAGCTTAGAGCAGGGGTACACCGGGGAGCTGTTTTTT. The chain links TRBV7-2 to TRBJ2-2; D perhaps matches TRBD1 (6 bases). The germline V and J ends were trimmed by 1 base and 3 bases, with 9 bases remaining between them. The CDR3 consists of 15 residues. Germline V gene lookup returns CDR1 SGHTA and CDR2 FQGNSA.

This clone was counted a few times. The CDR3 coding sequence is TGTGCCAGCAGCCGCCAATCGGGACAAACCTCTGGGGCCAACGTCCTGACTTTC. Encoded protein: CASSRQSGQTSGANVLTF. The genes are TRBV7-2 and TRBJ2-6; D is possibly TRBD1 (6 bases). V dropped 5 bases and J dropped 0 bases, with 17 bases sitting between them. CDR1 is SGHTA, CDR2 FQGNSA, per germline. CDR3 length: 18 amino acids.

This chain connects TRBV7-9 to TRBJ2-1; D not certain. The germline CDR1 and CDR2 sequences are SEHNR and FQNEAQ (reference sequence). Trimming removed 5 bases at V and 4 bases at J, with 12 bases between. The CDR3 length is 14 residues. The CDR3 DNA sequence: TGTGCCAGCAGCGTAAGCCGCCGGTACAATGAGCAGTTCTTC. This gives the protein CASSVSRRYNEQFF.

This clone has only a few counts. J is TRBJ2-7 and V is TRBV29-1; D not certain. The CDR3 covers 11 residues. V shed 6 bases and J shed 3 bases, with 9 bases lying between them. CDR1 is SQVTM and CDR2 is ANQGSEA in the germline V gene. Here the CDR3 reads CSVSEFYEQYF. DNA for the CDR3: TGCAGCGTCTCGGAGTTCTACGAGCAGTACTTC.

The chain's CDR3 is CAGGLAGVVDTQYF. The CDR3 coding sequence is TGTGCCGGGGGACTAGCGGGAGTGGTAGATACGCAGTATTTT. The chain is built from TRBV7-2 and TRBJ2-3, with 14 bases fitting TRBD2. The CDR3 is 14 amino acids. Germline V gene data show CDR1 as SGHTA and CDR2 as FQGNSA. V dropped 11 bases and J dropped 5; count of bases not matched to a gene: 6.

The gene calls are TRBV5-6 and TRBJ2-1; 7 bases agree with TRBD1. V shed 0 bases and J 7 bases; nucleotides not matched to a gene: 4. The CDR3 length is 14 residues. The germline CDR1 and CDR2 sequences are SGHDT and YYEEEE. This chain's CDR3 is CASSLVDRWNEQFF. In nucleotides, the CDR3 is TGTGCCAGCAGCTTGGTGGACAGGTGGAATGAGCAGTTCTTC.

A few counts support this clone. The genes are TRBV30 and TRBJ2-3, with unresolved D. The V end was cut by 2 bases, the J end by 2 bases, with 14 bases between. The CDR3 loop spans 15 amino acids. Germline lookup yields CDR1 GTSNPN and CDR2 SVGIG (reference sequence). The CDR3, as DNA: TGTGCCTGGAGTCCGGCAGACGGTAACACAGATACGCAGTATTTT. Residues: CAWSPADGNTDTQYF.

This clone was recorded a few times. V is TRBV30 and J is TRBJ2-7; D unclear. Trimming took off 4 bases at V and 3 bases at J, with 16 bases between the two ends. Per germline, CDR1 GTSNPN and CDR2 SVGIG (reference sequence). This CDR3 has 14 amino acids. The CDR3 here is CAWNLELLFYEQYF. The CDR3 DNA sequence: TGTGCCTGGAACCTGGAGCTACTTTTCTACGAGCAGTACTTC.

V and J are TRBV4-3 and TRBJ2-4; 7 bases match TRBD2. Germline CDR1 and CDR2: LGHNA and YSLEER. Germline trimming cut 0 bases from V and 0 bases from J; bases unmatched to any gene: 8. This CDR3 region has 18 residues. The CDR3 DNA follows: TGCGCCAGCAGCCAAGACACTAGCGCCTGGCTAGCCAAAAACATTCAGTACTTC. Its translation: CASSQDTSAWLAKNIQYF.

The V gene is TRBV4-1, the J gene TRBJ2-5, with 7 bases aligning to TRBD1. Germline V gene sequence: CDR1 MGHRA, CDR2 YSYEKL. The length of the CDR3 is 15 residues. V lost 4 bases, J lost 4 bases, and 9 bases stayed unmatched. CDR3 sequence: CASSPRQGTGETQYF. The CDR3 bases are TGCGCCAGCAGCCCGAGACAGGGAACAGGAGAGACCCAGTACTTC.

J is TRBJ2-1 and V is TRBV5-1; TRBD2 matches at 8 bases. The germline V gene encodes CDR1 SGHRS and CDR2 YFSETQ. The CDR3 consists of 16 residues. Losses at the gene ends were 3 bases for V and 3 bases for J; bases not matched to a gene: 8. DNA of the CDR3: TGCGCCAGCAGCTCGGGCGTAGCGGGGTACTACAATGAGCAGTTCTTC. As protein: CASSSGVAGYYNEQFF. The variable domain in full, completed from reference TRBV5-1 and TRBJ2-1, reads KAGVTQTPRYLIKTRGQQVTLSCSPISGHRSVSWYQQTPGQGLQFLFEYFSETQRNKGNFPGRFSGRQFSNSRSEMNVSTLELGDSALYLCASSSGVAGYYNEQFFGPGTRLTVL.

The CDR3 DNA reads as TGCAGCGTTGGACTAGCGGGAGGGGATACGCAGTATTTT. It yields the protein CSVGLAGGDTQYF. This chain links TRBV29-1 with TRBJ2-3, with TRBD2 matching over 14 bases. V dropped 4 bases and J dropped 6; count of bases not matched to a gene: 0. Germline assignment: CDR1 SQVTM and CDR2 ANQGSEA. This CDR3 has 13 amino acids.

The rearrangement joins TRBV30 to TRBJ2-1, with 10 nucleotides matching TRBD1. Germline-derived CDR1 and CDR2 are GTSNPN and SVGIG (reference sequence). With 3 bases clipped from V and 5 bases from J, the junction kept 7 bases outside the gene matches. This CDR3 has 15 residues. This CDR3 reads CAWSNRDRGNNEQFF. Here the CDR3 DNA reads TGTGCCTGGAGCAACCGGGACAGGGGAAACAATGAGCAGTTCTTC. The full variable domain, completed using reference TRBV30 and TRBJ2-1, is SQTIHQWPATLVQPVGSPLSLECTVEGTSNPNLYWYRQAAGRGLQLLFYSVGIGQISSEVPQNLSASRPQDRQFILSSKKLLLSDSGFYLCAWSNRDRGNNEQFFGPGTRLTVL.

This clone was found a few times. The chain joins TRBV19 to TRBJ2-7; 9 bases are a match to TRBD1. The CDR3 length is 13 residues. Trimming at V came to 6 bases and at J to 4 bases, leaving 4 bases not matched to a gene. Germline assignment: CDR1 LNHDA and CDR2 SQIVND (reference sequence). The CDR3 sequence is CASRAGQGYEQYF. CDR3 nucleotide sequence: TGTGCCAGTAGAGCGGGACAGGGATACGAGCAGTACTTC.

The chain recombines TRBV11-1 with TRBJ2-7; TRBD2 agrees at 12 bases. This CDR3 has 15 residues. Germline lookup yields CDR1 SGHAT and CDR2 FQDESV (reference sequence). Unmatched junction bases numbered 2, after V lost 3 bases and J lost 2 bases. The CDR3 coding sequence is TGTGCCAGCAGCTTGGGACTAGCGGGTACCTACGAGCAGTACTTC. Translating it yields CASSLGLAGTYEQYF.

This clone was found a few times. The gene calls are TRBV11-2 and TRBJ2-7; no definite D call. V lost 0 bases and J 7 bases, leaving 13 bases between the germline ends. Germline V gene data show CDR1 as SGHAT and CDR2 as FQNNGV. This CDR3 contains 14 residues. The DNA for the CDR3 is TGTGCCAGCAGCTTAGAGTGGATCTTGAGGGAGCAGTACTTC. Its protein is CASSLEWILREQYF.

A few counts support this clone. This chain connects TRBV28 to TRBJ1-4, with a possible D match to TRBD1 (6 bases). Germline CDR1 is MDHEN and CDR2 is SYDVKM. The CDR3 spans 12 residues. V shed 1 base and J shed 16 bases, with 13 bases lying between them. DNA of the CDR3: TGTGCCAGCAGTTTATTGGGACAACCAGGGTTTTTT. It is translated as CASSLLGQPGFF. Complete variable domain (other parts from reference TRBV28 and TRBJ1-4): DVKVTQSSRYLVKRTGEKVFLECVQDMDHENMFWYRQDPGLGLRLIYFSYDVKMKEKGDIPEGYSVSREKKERFSLILESASTNQTSMYLCASSLLGQPGFFGSGTQLSVL.

Turning to this clone: One junction end disagrees with the germline gene, perhaps due to a read error. The CDR3 DNA is TGTGCCAGCAGATTGGGGACAGTTAGCACAGATACGCAGTATTTT. This gives the protein CASRLGTVSTDTQYF. The gene calls are TRBV5-4 and TRBJ2-3; 7 nucleotides align to TRBD1. The germline V gene has CDR1 SGHNT and CDR2 YYREEE (reference sequence). This CDR3 spans 15 amino acids.

This chain joins TRBV2 and TRBJ2-7; D gene unclear. Trimming took off 4 bases at V and 1 base at J, with 8 bases between the two ends. CDR1 SNHLY and CDR2 FYNNEI come from the germline V gene. This CDR3 has 13 residues. The CDR3 nucleotides read TGTGCCAGCAGTGCAGGCGAGTCCTACGAGCAGTACTTC. Translation: CASSAGESYEQYF.

The rearrangement uses TRBV11-1 and TRBJ2-7, with a weak D call TRBD1 (6 bases). There are 14 residues in the CDR3. Trimming removed 5 bases from V and 0 bases from J, with 11 bases in between. Germline lookup yields CDR1 SGHAT and CDR2 FQDESV (reference sequence). CDR3: CASSRDRYSYEQYF. The CDR3 bases are TGTGCCAGCAGCCGTGACAGGTACTCCTACGAGCAGTACTTC.

The chain recombines TRBV7-2 with TRBJ2-1; the match to TRBD2 covers 10 bases. V was pared by 4 bases and J by 4 bases, with 4 bases of the junction left unmatched. Looked up from germline, CDR1 is SGHTA and CDR2 is FQGNSA. This CDR3 is built from 15 residues. The CDR3 region is CASSYVAGGYNEQFF. As DNA, the CDR3 is TGTGCCAGCAGCTACGTAGCGGGGGGATACAATGAGCAGTTCTTC.

The chain links TRBV4-1 to TRBJ1-2; the D gene is possibly TRBD1 (5 bases). Germline V gives CDR1 MGHRA, CDR2 YSYEKL. The germline V and J ends were trimmed by 4 bases and 2 bases, with 14 bases remaining between them. This CDR3 contains 15 residues. CDR3 in DNA: TGCGCCAGCAGCCGCCTACCGGGACTCAACTATGGCTACACCTTC. It specifies CASSRLPGLNYGYTF.

V and J are TRBV5-1 and TRBJ2-5, with TRBD2 as a possible D gene (7 bases). The length of the CDR3 is 14 residues. The germline gives CDR1 SGHRS, CDR2 YFSETQ. V was shortened by 4 bases and J by 4 bases, with 14 bases between the two germline ends. DNA of the CDR3: TGCGCCAGCAGCATAGACGGGGGGCGAGAGACCCAGTACTTC. This encodes CASSIDGGRETQYF.

This clone was seen more than once but under ten times. The chain uses TRBV15 and TRBJ2-2, with D maybe TRBD2 (6 bases). Germline CDR1 reads LNHNV; CDR2 reads YYDKDF (reference sequence). Trimming removed 3 bases at V and 1 base at J, with 15 bases between. The CDR3 runs 17 residues. The CDR3 coding sequence is TGTGCCACCAGCAGGTACGGGACTCTGCGGAACACCGGGGAGCTGTTTTTT. Translating gives CATSRYGTLRNTGELFF.

V is TRBV25-1 and J is TRBJ2-1, with TRBD2 matching over 7 bases. V shed 6 bases and J 4 bases; nucleotides not matched to a gene: 12. The germline CDR1 and CDR2 sequences are MGHDK and SYGVNS. This CDR3 is 16 amino acids long. This CDR3 is CASSIREAGIYNEQFF. The CDR3 coding sequence is TGTGCCAGCAGCATTCGGGAAGCGGGAATTTACAATGAGCAGTTCTTC. Using reference TRBV25-1 and TRBJ2-1 for the parts outside the CDR3, the full variable domain is EADIYQTPRYLVIGTGKKITLECSQTMGHDKMYWYQQDPGMELHLIHYSYGVNSTEKGDLSSESTVSRIRTEHFPLTLESARPSHTSQYLCASSIREAGIYNEQFFGPGTRLTVL.

J is TRBJ2-1 and V is TRBV27; D is ambiguous. V lost 8 bases and J 7 bases, leaving 9 bases between the germline ends. CDR1 is MNHEY and CDR2 is SMNVEV in the germline V gene (reference sequence). The CDR3 is made up of 11 amino acids. The DNA for the CDR3 is TGTGCCAGCGTTCGGATGAATGAGCAGTTCTTC. Its translation is CASVRMNEQFF.

This clone showed up just a few times. The rearrangement joins TRBV10-3 to TRBJ1-1; the match to TRBD1 covers 7 bases. This CDR3 is built from 14 residues. Looked up from germline, CDR1 is ENHRY and CDR2 is SYGVKD. J lost 6 bases, V lost 4 bases, and 8 bases had no gene match. This CDR3 is CAISGTGESAEAFF. The CDR3, as DNA: TGTGCCATCAGTGGAACAGGGGAATCCGCTGAAGCTTTCTTT.

The gene calls are TRBV5-4 and TRBJ2-7; 9 bases match TRBD2. The CDR3 has 14 residues. The V gene end was trimmed by 0 bases and the J gene end by 5 bases; junction bases not matched to a gene: 3. CDR1 and CDR2 from the germline V gene are SGHNT and YYREEE (reference sequence). The CDR3 reads CASSLARTSDEQYF. The CDR3 coding sequence is TGTGCCAGCAGCTTGGCTAGGACTAGCGACGAGCAGTACTTC.

This clone has only a few counts. The chain combines TRBV10-3 with TRBJ2-2; D is undetermined. The V and J ends lost 6 bases and 6 bases respectively, with 11 bases between them. CDR1 and CDR2 from the germline V gene are ENHRY and SYGVKD. This CDR3 comprises 13 residues. The CDR3 region has the DNA TGTGCCATCAGACCTCTGGATTCCGGGGAGCTGTTTTTT. It encodes CAIRPLDSGELFF.

This chain connects TRBV19 to TRBJ2-3; 9 bases map to TRBD2. Germline CDR1 is LNHDA and CDR2 is SQIVND (reference sequence). V was clipped by 5 bases and J by 1 base; unmatched bases: 4. The CDR3 contains 15 residues. This CDR3 is CASSPKREGTDTQYF. The CDR3 nucleotides are TGTGCCAGTAGTCCTAAGCGGGAGGGCACAGATACGCAGTATTTT.